These T cell receptor beta chains were read from a single sample in a study of T cells in Graves' hyperthyroidism and ophthalmopathy. Each CDR3 protein is one row after TCRdb ran MiXCR on the multiplex PCR reads. The data contain about 370,000 distinct CDR3 sequences, nearly 15% of them singletons. The specimen was blood. These TCRs come from a woman aged 55-69 years with Graves' ophthalmopathy. The CDR3 runs from the conserved cysteine through the conserved F or W. Fields, in order: V gene, clone size, J gene, D gene, CDR3 DNA, CDR3 protein. D genes are given only for firm matches. Rows may omit the clone size; those that give it use once, few, many or a size class.

V gene: TRBV4-1
clone size: many
J gene: TRBJ1-2
D gene: -
CDR3 DNA: TGCGCCAGCAGCCAAACTGGGGCAGGGACCTATGGCTACACCTTC
CDR3 protein: CASSQTGAGTYGYTF

V gene: TRBV10-3
clone size: -
J gene: TRBJ1-1
D gene: -
CDR3 DNA: TGTGCCATCACCGCCTCCGGGACGTTCAGACTCGGAGCTTTCTTT
CDR3 protein: CAITASGTFRLGAFF

V gene: TRBV30
clone size: many
J gene: TRBJ1-5
D gene: -
CDR3 DNA: TGTGCCTGGAGGGGCGGCAGGGAGAATCAGCCCCAGCATTTT
CDR3 protein: CAWRGGRENQPQHF

V gene: TRBV7-9
clone size: -
J gene: TRBJ2-7
D gene: TRBD1
CDR3 DNA: TGTGCCAGCAGCTTACCCCCCGGCATGGGAAGGGGGCTTTACGAGCAGTACTTC
CDR3 protein: CASSLPPGMGRGLYEQYF

V gene: TRBV2
clone size: many
J gene: TRBJ1-1
D gene: -
CDR3 DNA: TGTGCCAGCAAGATGTGGAGGCAGGGGAACACTGAAGCTTTCTTT
CDR3 protein: CASKMWRQGNTEAFF

V gene: TRBV18
clone size: few
J gene: TRBJ1-3
D gene: -
CDR3 DNA: TGTGCCAGCTCACACCGGGACGTGAGCTCTGGAAACACCATATATTTT
CDR3 protein: CASSHRDVSSGNTIYF

V gene: TRBV6-1
clone size: many
J gene: TRBJ2-1
D gene: -
CDR3 DNA: TGTGCCAGCAGTTATTACCGGGACCGATACAATGAGCAGTTCTTC
CDR3 protein: CASSYYRDRYNEQFF

V gene: TRBV28
clone size: many
J gene: TRBJ1-5
D gene: TRBD1
CDR3 DNA: TGTGCCAGCAGTTTACTGGGACAGGGTTTCCAGCCCCAGCATTTT
CDR3 protein: CASSLLGQGFQPQHF

V gene: TRBV5-1
clone size: many
J gene: TRBJ1-1
D gene: -
CDR3 DNA: TGCGCCAGCAGCTTGGTGGCAGGGGTCGGCGGCACTGAAGCTTTCTTT
CDR3 protein: CASSLVAGVGGTEAFF

V gene: TRBV6-5
clone size: -
J gene: TRBJ2-7
D gene: -
CDR3 DNA: TGTGCCAGCAGTTACCCAGACAGGCCCTACGAGCAGTACTTC
CDR3 protein: CASSYPDRPYEQYF

V gene: TRBV29-1
clone size: few
J gene: TRBJ2-1
D gene: -
CDR3 DNA: TGCAGCGTTGCGTCGACTAGAGGTGGAGTATACAATGAGCAGTTCTTC
CDR3 protein: CSVASTRGGVYNEQFF

V gene: TRBV20-1
clone size: many
J gene: TRBJ1-1
D gene: TRBD1
CDR3 DNA: TGCAGTGCTCTTTCGACAGGGGCGAGGACTGAAGCTTTCTTT
CDR3 protein: CSALSTGARTEAFF

V gene: TRBV9
clone size: few
J gene: TRBJ2-5
D gene: TRBD2
CDR3 DNA: TGTGCCAGCAGCCGGGGACTAGCGGGAGTTGAGGAGACCCAGTACTTC
CDR3 protein: CASSRGLAGVEETQYF

V gene: TRBV6-1
clone size: few
J gene: TRBJ1-6
D gene: -
CDR3 DNA: TGTGCCAGCAGTGACAGAGATAATTCACCCCTCCACTTT
CDR3 protein: CASSDRDNSPLHF

V gene: TRBV20-1
clone size: many
J gene: TRBJ2-1
D gene: TRBD2
CDR3 DNA: TGCAGTGCCAAGATGAGGGCGGGAGGGCTCAATGAGCAGTTCTTC
CDR3 protein: CSAKMRAGGLNEQFF

V gene: TRBV12-3/TRBV12-4
clone size: few
J gene: TRBJ1-2
D gene: -
CDR3 DNA: TGTGCCAGCGGTTTAGCGCGAGGCTATGGCTACACCTTC
CDR3 protein: CASGLARGYGYTF

V gene: TRBV2
clone size: -
J gene: TRBJ2-7
D gene: TRBD1
CDR3 DNA: TGTGCCAGCAGTGTGGTCGGGACAGGTGTCTACGAGCAGTACTTC
CDR3 protein: CASSVVGTGVYEQYF

V gene: TRBV18
clone size: -
J gene: TRBJ1-5
D gene: -
CDR3 DNA: TGTGCCAGCTCACCACTAGCACAGGGAGCGGGCCAGCCCCAGCATTTT
CDR3 protein: CASSPLAQGAGQPQHF

V gene: TRBV6-5
clone size: -
J gene: TRBJ2-2
D gene: -
CDR3 DNA: TGTGCCAGCAGTTTGTTTGTCACCGGGGAGCTGTTTTTT
CDR3 protein: CASSLFVTGELFF

V gene: TRBV28
clone size: many
J gene: TRBJ2-5
D gene: TRBD2
CDR3 DNA: TGTGCCAGCAGTCATGGACTAGTGGAAGAGACCCAGTACTTC
CDR3 protein: CASSHGLVEETQYF

V gene: TRBV6-1
clone size: -
J gene: TRBJ2-7
D gene: -
CDR3 DNA: TGTGCCAGCAGAGAGGGGGGGTACCGCTACGAGCAGTACTTC
CDR3 protein: CASREGGYRYEQYF

V gene: TRBV5-1
clone size: -
J gene: TRBJ2-5
D gene: -
CDR3 DNA: TGCGCCAGCAGCGGTGGACAGTTGGGGGCAGAGACCCAGTACTTC
CDR3 protein: CASSGGQLGAETQYF

V gene: TRBV24-1
clone size: many
J gene: TRBJ2-3
D gene: -
CDR3 DNA: TGTGCCACCAGTTTGCACGGTGATACAGATACGCAGTATTTT
CDR3 protein: CATSLHGDTDTQYF

V gene: TRBV20-1
clone size: few
J gene: TRBJ2-3
D gene: TRBD2
CDR3 DNA: TGCAGTGCTAGAAGAGCGGGAGGGCCCTCGGGCACAGATACGCGGTATTTT
CDR3 protein: CSARRAGGPSGTDTRYF

V gene: TRBV12-3/TRBV12-4
clone size: many
J gene: TRBJ2-7
D gene: -
CDR3 DNA: TGTGCCAGCAGTTTAGCGGGGCGGTGGCGACCCTCCTACGAGCAGTACTTC
CDR3 protein: CASSLAGRWRPSYEQYF

V gene: TRBV30
clone size: -
J gene: TRBJ1-5
D gene: -
CDR3 DNA: TGTGCCTGGAGTGTACAGTTGGGTTTTCAGCCCCAGCATTTT
CDR3 protein: CAWSVQLGFQPQHF

V gene: TRBV28
clone size: many
J gene: TRBJ2-7
D gene: -
CDR3 DNA: TGTGCCAGCAGGCGTCTCCGGGACAACTCCTACGAGCAGTACTTC
CDR3 protein: CASRRLRDNSYEQYF

V gene: TRBV18
clone size: many
J gene: TRBJ2-7
D gene: -
CDR3 DNA: TGTGCCAGCTCACCGGGCCAGATGTACGAGCAGTACTTC
CDR3 protein: CASSPGQMYEQYF

V gene: TRBV5-1
clone size: -
J gene: TRBJ2-2
D gene: TRBD2
CDR3 DNA: TGCGCCAGCAGCTCATCCGGGACTAGCGGGTGGGCGGACACCGGGGAGCTGTTTTTT
CDR3 protein: CASSSSGTSGWADTGELFF

V gene: TRBV4-2
clone size: few
J gene: TRBJ2-7
D gene: -
CDR3 DNA: TGTGCCAGCAGCCAAGGCACTACCCACTACGAGCAGTACTTC
CDR3 protein: CASSQGTTHYEQYF

V gene: TRBV30
clone size: many
J gene: TRBJ2-7
D gene: -
CDR3 DNA: TGTGCCTGGAGGGCAAGCTACGAGCAGTACTTC
CDR3 protein: CAWRASYEQYF

V gene: TRBV7-8
clone size: many
J gene: TRBJ2-3
D gene: -
CDR3 DNA: TGTGCCAGCAGCCACGGAGGAAGCGGGTCTAGCACAGATACGCAGTATTTT
CDR3 protein: CASSHGGSGSSTDTQYF

V gene: TRBV6-4
clone size: -
J gene: TRBJ2-6
D gene: TRBD2
CDR3 DNA: TGTGCCAGCAGTCCTAGCGGGAGCTCTGGGGCCAACGTCCTGACTTTC
CDR3 protein: CASSPSGSSGANVLTF

V gene: TRBV9
clone size: few
J gene: TRBJ2-7
D gene: TRBD2
CDR3 DNA: TGTGCCAGCAGCGACTTAGCGGGAGCCCACGAGCAGTACTTC
CDR3 protein: CASSDLAGAHEQYF

V gene: TRBV29-1
clone size: many
J gene: TRBJ1-1
D gene: -
CDR3 DNA: TGCAGCGTTGCCTGGGCCGAAAACACTGAAGCTTTCTTT
CDR3 protein: CSVAWAENTEAFF

V gene: TRBV6-1
clone size: few
J gene: TRBJ2-7
D gene: -
CDR3 DNA: TGTGCCGGTTGGGCCGACGAGCAGTACTTC
CDR3 protein: CAGWADEQYF

V gene: TRBV18
clone size: many
J gene: TRBJ2-7
D gene: TRBD1
CDR3 DNA: TGTGCCAGCTCACAGGACAGGGGGAACGAGCAGTACTTC
CDR3 protein: CASSQDRGNEQYF

V gene: TRBV20-1
clone size: once
J gene: TRBJ1-5
D gene: TRBD1
CDR3 DNA: TGCAGTGCCTCTCGGACAGGGGGCGATCAGCCCCAGCATTTT
CDR3 protein: CSASRTGGDQPQHF

V gene: TRBV19
clone size: -
J gene: TRBJ2-7
D gene: TRBD1
CDR3 DNA: TGTGCCAGTAGTATAGCCGGGACAGGGGCCTACGAGCAGTACTTC
CDR3 protein: CASSIAGTGAYEQYF

V gene: TRBV11-1
clone size: -
J gene: TRBJ1-2
D gene: TRBD1
CDR3 DNA: TGTGCCAGCAGCTGGGACAGGGGGCCCCACTATGGCTACACCTTC
CDR3 protein: CASSWDRGPHYGYTF

V gene: TRBV2
clone size: -
J gene: TRBJ2-1
D gene: -
CDR3 DNA: TGTGCCAGCAGGAATCAGGGGACAAATATAAACAATGAGCAGTTCTTC
CDR3 protein: CASRNQGTNINNEQFF

V gene: TRBV5-1
clone size: many
J gene: TRBJ2-1
D gene: TRBD1
CDR3 DNA: TGCGCCAGCAGCGGGGGACAGGGGGGGAATGAGCAGTTCTTC
CDR3 protein: CASSGGQGGNEQFF

V gene: TRBV15
clone size: few
J gene: TRBJ1-1
D gene: -
CDR3 DNA: TGTGCCACCAGCCCACGGGGCACACCGGGCCCCATGAACACTGAAGCTTTCTTT
CDR3 protein: CATSPRGTPGPMNTEAFF

V gene: TRBV6-1
clone size: many
J gene: TRBJ2-7
D gene: -
CDR3 DNA: TGTGCCAGCAGCCCGCCCGGGGCAACCTACGAGCAGTACTTC
CDR3 protein: CASSPPGATYEQYF